The rows below give T cell receptor beta chains drawn from one sample of a study of shared T cell receptors in the human thymus. TCRdb keeps only in-frame clones here, not all; method: immunoSEQ multiplex PCR. The data show 720,000 or so clones, 80% to 90% seen once. The same sample was also studied in work on human thymus T cells.

Sequencing input: thymocytes. These receptors were obtained from a girl younger than two with a congenital heart defect. CDR3s include the opening cysteine and the closing phenylalanine or tryptophan. The D gene is left open where the match is weak. Not every row has a clone size; where given, it reads once, few, many or a size class.

v_gene: TRBV6-1
j_gene: TRBJ2-7
d_gene: .
abundance: few
CDR3nt: TGTGCCAGCTCGCCAGTCGGGGGCGAGCAGTACTTC
CDR3aa: CASSPVGGEQYF

v_gene: TRBV5-1
j_gene: TRBJ1-2
d_gene: TRBD1
abundance: .
CDR3nt: TGCGCCAGTAGTGGCGGACAGGGGGCGGGTGGCTACACCTTC
CDR3aa: CASSGGQGAGGYTF

v_gene: TRBV11-2
j_gene: TRBJ1-1
d_gene: .
abundance: .
CDR3nt: TGTGCCAGCAGCTTCCGATTTACAGGGAGGGACACTGAAGCTTTCTTT
CDR3aa: CASSFRFTGRDTEAFF

v_gene: TRBV4-1
j_gene: TRBJ1-2
d_gene: .
abundance: .
CDR3nt: TGCGCCAGCAGCCAAGATATCTTCCCGTTGGGGGCGCGAGGCTACACCTTC
CDR3aa: CASSQDIFPLGARGYTF

v_gene: TRBV16
j_gene: TRBJ1-4
d_gene: .
abundance: .
CDR3nt: TGTGCCAGCAGCCGGAATTGGTGGTCAGGGTACGAAAAACTGTTTTTT
CDR3aa: CASSRNWWSGYEKLFF

v_gene: TRBV9
j_gene: TRBJ1-2
d_gene: TRBD1
abundance: few
CDR3nt: TGTGCCAGCAGCTCCGGGACAGGGAGGTACTATGGCTACACCTTC
CDR3aa: CASSSGTGRYYGYTF

v_gene: TRBV6-5
j_gene: TRBJ1-1
d_gene: .
abundance: .
CDR3nt: TGTGCCAGCAGTTACGGGGAGGGTGACGCTGAAGCTTTCTTT
CDR3aa: CASSYGEGDAEAFF

v_gene: TRBV4-1
j_gene: TRBJ1-6
d_gene: .
abundance: .
CDR3nt: TGCGCCAGCAGCCAAGAGTACAGGGATGATTCACCCCTCCACTTT
CDR3aa: CASSQEYRDDSPLHF

v_gene: TRBV7-3
j_gene: TRBJ1-5
d_gene: .
abundance: .
CDR3nt: TGTGCCAGCAGCCCAGTCGACAGGATGGGCAATCAGCCCCAGCATTTT
CDR3aa: CASSPVDRMGNQPQHF

v_gene: TRBV18
j_gene: TRBJ1-5
d_gene: TRBD1
abundance: .
CDR3nt: TGTGCCAGCTCACCCCGCGACAGGGCGGCTCAGCATTTT
CDR3aa: CASSPRDRAAQHF

v_gene: TRBV6-5
j_gene: TRBJ1-2
d_gene: TRBD1
abundance: .
CDR3nt: TGTGCCAGCAGTAAACGACAGGGGGCGGAGGGCTACACCTTC
CDR3aa: CASSKRQGAEGYTF

v_gene: TRBV4-1
j_gene: TRBJ1-2
d_gene: TRBD1
abundance: .
CDR3nt: TGCGCCAGCAGCCAGAGACAGGGGGCTGAGGACTATGGCTACACCTTC
CDR3aa: CASSQRQGAEDYGYTF

v_gene: TRBV10-2
j_gene: TRBJ2-3
d_gene: TRBD2
abundance: .
CDR3nt: TGCGCCAGCAGTGAGCGACGAGTACCACCCCGAAAGCGGGGGAGCACAGATACGCAGTATTTT
CDR3aa: CASSERRVPPRKRGSTDTQYF

v_gene: TRBV27
j_gene: TRBJ2-5
d_gene: .
abundance: .
CDR3nt: TGTGCCAGCAGTTTGGGCGGGGCGGAAGAGACCCAGTACTTC
CDR3aa: CASSLGGAEETQYF

v_gene: TRBV15
j_gene: TRBJ2-1
d_gene: .
abundance: once
CDR3nt: TGTGCCACCAGCAGAGATGTAGAGGGTTTAGCCTACAATGAGCAGTTCTTC
CDR3aa: CATSRDVEGLAYNEQFF

v_gene: TRBV19
j_gene: TRBJ1-1
d_gene: .
abundance: few
CDR3nt: TGTGCCAGTAGTATCCACAGGGTCATGAACACTGAAGCTTTCTTT
CDR3aa: CASSIHRVMNTEAFF

v_gene: TRBV4-3
j_gene: TRBJ1-2
d_gene: .
abundance: .
CDR3nt: TGCGCCAGCAGCCAAGAATTGCTCCCCCGGGGTCCTATCTTC
CDR3aa: CASSQELLPRGPIF

v_gene: TRBV7-2
j_gene: TRBJ1-2
d_gene: .
abundance: .
CDR3nt: TGTGCCAGCAGCTTAGGACAGGTGGACAGTGTGTATGGCTACACCTTC
CDR3aa: CASSLGQVDSVYGYTF

v_gene: TRBV7-9
j_gene: TRBJ1-1
d_gene: .
abundance: .
CDR3nt: TGTGCCAGCAGCTTACGACTTGAAGCTTTCTTT
CDR3aa: CASSLRLEAFF

v_gene: TRBV4-1
j_gene: TRBJ1-4
d_gene: .
abundance: .
CDR3nt: TGCGCCAGCAGCCAGACCCCCTCGAGGAATGAAAAACTGTTTTTT
CDR3aa: CASSQTPSRNEKLFF

v_gene: TRBV7-9
j_gene: TRBJ1-1
d_gene: .
abundance: .
CDR3nt: TGTGCCAGCAGCTCCAGGGTTGGGAACACTGAAGCTTTCTTT
CDR3aa: CASSSRVGNTEAFF

v_gene: TRBV4-3
j_gene: TRBJ2-2
d_gene: TRBD1
abundance: few
CDR3nt: TGCGCCAGCAGCCAAGACAGGGGGCGAGACACCGGGGAGCTGTTTTTT
CDR3aa: CASSQDRGRDTGELFF

v_gene: TRBV7-2
j_gene: TRBJ1-3
d_gene: .
abundance: .
CDR3nt: TGTGCCAGCAGCTTAGCGCGCACCATATATTTT
CDR3aa: CASSLARTIYF

v_gene: TRBV18
j_gene: TRBJ2-7
d_gene: TRBD1
abundance: once
CDR3nt: TGTGCCAGCTCACCTCCCGACAGGGACGAGCAGTACTTC
CDR3aa: CASSPPDRDEQYF

v_gene: TRBV2
j_gene: TRBJ2-1
d_gene: .
abundance: .
CDR3nt: TGTGCCAGCAGGGACAGAGACAATGAGCAGTTCTTC
CDR3aa: CASRDRDNEQFF

v_gene: TRBV25-1
j_gene: TRBJ1-3
d_gene: .
abundance: .
CDR3nt: TGTGCCAGCAGTGAATATCGCCCGGACAGTTCCTCTGGAAACACCATATATTTT
CDR3aa: CASSEYRPDSSSGNTIYF

v_gene: TRBV6-7
j_gene: TRBJ2-2
d_gene: .
abundance: .
CDR3nt: TGTGCCAGCAGTTACTCCCCAGGGGGGACCGGGGAGCTGTTTTTT
CDR3aa: CASSYSPGGTGELFF

v_gene: TRBV2
j_gene: TRBJ2-2
d_gene: TRBD1
abundance: .
CDR3nt: TGTGCCAGCAGCAAACGGGACAGGGGGAACACCGGGGAGCTGTTTTTT
CDR3aa: CASSKRDRGNTGELFF

v_gene: TRBV6-5
j_gene: TRBJ1-5
d_gene: .
abundance: .
CDR3nt: TGTGCCAGCCACCCATCAGATAGCAATCAGCCCCAGCATTTT
CDR3aa: CASHPSDSNQPQHF

v_gene: TRBV7-9
j_gene: TRBJ2-3
d_gene: .
abundance: .
CDR3nt: TGTGCCAGCAGCCACACTACATACAATACGCAGTATTTT
CDR3aa: CASSHTTYNTQYF

v_gene: TRBV12-5
j_gene: TRBJ2-3
d_gene: TRBD1
abundance: .
CDR3nt: TGTGCTAGTGGTTTGTGGACAGGGAGGCCCTTAGATACGCAGTATTTT
CDR3aa: CASGLWTGRPLDTQYF

v_gene: TRBV19
j_gene: TRBJ2-7
d_gene: TRBD1
abundance: .
CDR3nt: TGTGCCAGTAGTATGAACAGGGGGCACTACGAGCAGTACTTC
CDR3aa: CASSMNRGHYEQYF

v_gene: TRBV7-9
j_gene: TRBJ2-1
d_gene: .
abundance: .
CDR3nt: TGTGCCAGCGGGCCCTACGATGAGCAGTTCTTC
CDR3aa: CASGPYDEQFF

v_gene: TRBV7-8
j_gene: TRBJ1-1
d_gene: .
abundance: .
CDR3nt: TGTGCCAGCAGCGCGGACATTCAGGCGAACACTGAAGCTTTCTTT
CDR3aa: CASSADIQANTEAFF

v_gene: TRBV19
j_gene: TRBJ1-2
d_gene: .
abundance: .
CDR3nt: TGTGCCAGTAGTATAGGTAGGACAGAGATCTATGGCTACACCTTC
CDR3aa: CASSIGRTEIYGYTF

v_gene: TRBV29-1
j_gene: TRBJ1-4
d_gene: .
abundance: .
CDR3nt: TGCAGCGTTCAAGCGGGGAGGGAAAAACTGTTTTTT
CDR3aa: CSVQAGREKLFF

v_gene: TRBV30
j_gene: TRBJ1-3
d_gene: .
abundance: once
CDR3nt: TGTGCCTGGAGTTACCCAAATCGAGACAGAGACACCATATATTTT
CDR3aa: CAWSYPNRDRDTIYF

v_gene: TRBV29-1
j_gene: TRBJ2-5
d_gene: TRBD1
abundance: .
CDR3nt: TGCAGCGTGTACAGGGGAGAGACCCAGTACTTC
CDR3aa: CSVYRGETQYF

v_gene: TRBV7-2
j_gene: TRBJ2-7
d_gene: .
abundance: .
CDR3nt: TGTGCCAGCAGCTTAGGGGTCGGGAATCGGACCTACGAGCAGTACTTC
CDR3aa: CASSLGVGNRTYEQYF

v_gene: TRBV9
j_gene: TRBJ2-7
d_gene: .
abundance: once
CDR3nt: TGTGCCAGCAGCGTCGTGGGAGGGGGCGAGCAGTACTTC
CDR3aa: CASSVVGGGEQYF

v_gene: TRBV11-1
j_gene: TRBJ2-7
d_gene: TRBD1
abundance: .
CDR3nt: TGTGCCAGCCAGCCAAAACCGGGGACAGTCTCCTACGAGCAGTACTTC
CDR3aa: CASQPKPGTVSYEQYF

v_gene: TRBV28
j_gene: TRBJ2-1
d_gene: .
abundance: few
CDR3nt: TGTGCCAGCAGTTTAGATCCGCAGGTGACCGACAATGAGCAGTTCTTC
CDR3aa: CASSLDPQVTDNEQFF

v_gene: TRBV18
j_gene: TRBJ1-4
d_gene: .
abundance: .
CDR3nt: TGTGCCAGCTCACCAAGGAGTGAGCCTAATGAAAAACTGTTTTTT
CDR3aa: CASSPRSEPNEKLFF

v_gene: TRBV19
j_gene: TRBJ2-3
d_gene: TRBD2
abundance: .
CDR3nt: TGTGCCAGTAGTGGGGGGTCGGGGAGCGGGGGGTTCACAGATACGCAGTATTTT
CDR3aa: CASSGGSGSGGFTDTQYF

v_gene: TRBV10-3
j_gene: TRBJ1-2
d_gene: .
abundance: .
CDR3nt: TGTGCCTCTAAGGTTCACAGGACCTACTATGGCTACACCTTC
CDR3aa: CASKVHRTYYGYTF

v_gene: TRBV5-1
j_gene: TRBJ2-1
d_gene: .
abundance: .
CDR3nt: TGCGCCAGCAGCGCTGGGGGGTCTGAGCCCAATGAGCAGTTCTTC
CDR3aa: CASSAGGSEPNEQFF

v_gene: TRBV5-8
j_gene: TRBJ1-5
d_gene: .
abundance: .
CDR3nt: TGTGCCAGCAGCGTGCGGGGAAATCCCTCTAGGCATTTT
CDR3aa: CASSVRGNPSRHF

v_gene: TRBV6-1
j_gene: TRBJ2-1
d_gene: .
abundance: few
CDR3nt: TGTGCCACTTGGGTCATGGAGGGTGAGCAGTTCTTC
CDR3aa: CATWVMEGEQFF

v_gene: TRBV7-8
j_gene: TRBJ1-1
d_gene: .
abundance: .
CDR3nt: TGTGCCAGCAGCATGGGACACCTGAACACTGAAGCTTTCTTT
CDR3aa: CASSMGHLNTEAFF

v_gene: TRBV5-8
j_gene: TRBJ2-2
d_gene: .
abundance: .
CDR3nt: TGTGCCAGCAGCTTGCCACTACCAACCGGGAACACCGGGGAGCTGTTTTTT
CDR3aa: CASSLPLPTGNTGELFF

v_gene: TRBV18
j_gene: TRBJ1-2
d_gene: .
abundance: .
CDR3nt: TGTGCCAGCTCACCAGTCTCCGAGAATCATGGCTACACCTTC
CDR3aa: CASSPVSENHGYTF